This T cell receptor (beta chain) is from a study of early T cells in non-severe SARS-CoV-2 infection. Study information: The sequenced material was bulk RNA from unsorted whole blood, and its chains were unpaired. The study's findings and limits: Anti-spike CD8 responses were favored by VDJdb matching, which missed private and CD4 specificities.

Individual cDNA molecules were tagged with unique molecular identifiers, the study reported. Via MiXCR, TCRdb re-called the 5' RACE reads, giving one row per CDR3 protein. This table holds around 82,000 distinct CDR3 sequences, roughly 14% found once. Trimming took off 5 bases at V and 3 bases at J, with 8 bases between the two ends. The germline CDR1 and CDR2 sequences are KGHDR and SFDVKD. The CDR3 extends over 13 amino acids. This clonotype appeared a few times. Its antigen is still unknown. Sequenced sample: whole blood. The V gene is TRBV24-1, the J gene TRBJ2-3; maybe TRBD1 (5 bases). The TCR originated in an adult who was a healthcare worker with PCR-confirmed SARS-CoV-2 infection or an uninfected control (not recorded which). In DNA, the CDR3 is TGTGCCACCAGTGTAGGGGAAACAGATACGCAGTATTTT. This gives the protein CATSVGETDTQYF.